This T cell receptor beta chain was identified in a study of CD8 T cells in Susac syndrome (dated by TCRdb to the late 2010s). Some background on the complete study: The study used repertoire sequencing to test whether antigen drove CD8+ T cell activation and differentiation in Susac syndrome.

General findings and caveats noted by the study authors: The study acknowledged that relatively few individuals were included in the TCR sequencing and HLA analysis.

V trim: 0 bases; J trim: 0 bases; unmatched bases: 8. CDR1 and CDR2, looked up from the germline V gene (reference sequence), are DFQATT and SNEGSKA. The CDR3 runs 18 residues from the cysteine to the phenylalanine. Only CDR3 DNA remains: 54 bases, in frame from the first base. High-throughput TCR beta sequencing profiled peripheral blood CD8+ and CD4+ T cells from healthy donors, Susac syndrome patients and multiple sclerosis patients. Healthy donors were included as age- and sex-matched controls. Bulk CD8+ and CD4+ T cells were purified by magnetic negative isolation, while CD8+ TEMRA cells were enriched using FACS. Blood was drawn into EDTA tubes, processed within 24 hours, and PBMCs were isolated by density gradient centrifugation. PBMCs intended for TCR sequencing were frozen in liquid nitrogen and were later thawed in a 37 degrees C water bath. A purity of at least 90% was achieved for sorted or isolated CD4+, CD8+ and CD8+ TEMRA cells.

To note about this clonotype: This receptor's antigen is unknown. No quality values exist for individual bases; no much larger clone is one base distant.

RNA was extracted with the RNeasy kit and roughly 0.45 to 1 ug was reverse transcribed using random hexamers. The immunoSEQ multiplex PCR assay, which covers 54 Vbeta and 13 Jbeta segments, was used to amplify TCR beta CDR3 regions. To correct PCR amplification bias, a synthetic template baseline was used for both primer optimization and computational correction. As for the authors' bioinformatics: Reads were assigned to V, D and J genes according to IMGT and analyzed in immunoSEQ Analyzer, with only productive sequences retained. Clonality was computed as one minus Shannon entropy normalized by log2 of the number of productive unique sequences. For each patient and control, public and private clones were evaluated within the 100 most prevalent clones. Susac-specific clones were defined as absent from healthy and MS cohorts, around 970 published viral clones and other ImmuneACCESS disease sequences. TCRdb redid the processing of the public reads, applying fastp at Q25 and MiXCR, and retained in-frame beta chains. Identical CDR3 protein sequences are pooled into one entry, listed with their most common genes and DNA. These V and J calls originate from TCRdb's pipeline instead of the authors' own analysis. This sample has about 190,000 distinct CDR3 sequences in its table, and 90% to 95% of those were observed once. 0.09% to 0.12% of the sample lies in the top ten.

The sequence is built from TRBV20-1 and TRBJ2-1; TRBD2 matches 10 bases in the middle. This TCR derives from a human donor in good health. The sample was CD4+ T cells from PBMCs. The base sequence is TGCAGTGCTAGAGATCTTAGCGGGGGGCCGAGCTCCTACAATGAGCAGTTCTTC. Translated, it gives CSARDLSGGPSSYNEQFF.